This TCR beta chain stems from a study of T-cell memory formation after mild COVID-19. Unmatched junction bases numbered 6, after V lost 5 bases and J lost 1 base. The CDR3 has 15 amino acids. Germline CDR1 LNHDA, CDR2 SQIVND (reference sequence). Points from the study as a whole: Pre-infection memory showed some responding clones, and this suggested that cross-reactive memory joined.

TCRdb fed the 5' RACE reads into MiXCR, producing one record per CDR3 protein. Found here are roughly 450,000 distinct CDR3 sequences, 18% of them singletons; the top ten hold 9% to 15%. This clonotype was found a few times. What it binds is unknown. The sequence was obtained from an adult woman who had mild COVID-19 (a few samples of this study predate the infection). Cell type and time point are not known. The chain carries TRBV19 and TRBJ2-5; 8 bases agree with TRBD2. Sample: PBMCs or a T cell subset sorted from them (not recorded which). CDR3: CASSASGPAQETQYF. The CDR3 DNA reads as TGTGCCAGTAGTGCTAGCGGGCCCGCCCAAGAGACCCAGTACTTC.